Given below is one TCR beta chain in context. Its antigen is as yet unknown. This table comes from immunoSEQ multiplex PCR, and its TCRdb copy is limited to in-frame clones, with some not included. The data hold roughly 100,000 clones, with 90% observed a single time. This sample was included in a study of OX40 agonist ivuxolimab in advanced cancers. The CDR3 is made up of 9 amino acids. The V end lost 9 bases, the J end lost 10 bases, and 4 bases lay between the germline ends. The germline gives CDR1 LGHDT, CDR2 YNNKEL (reference sequence). Study results and caveats: Some of the lowest clonal expansion was seen in partial responders at 0.1-3.0 mg/kg.

The J gene is TRBJ1-6, the V gene TRBV3-1 (or the pseudogene TRBV3-2); D is ambiguous. The sample in question was CD4+ or CD8+ T cells sorted from blood, obtained in a trial of the OX40 agonist ivuxolimab. The sequence was collected from an adult with an advanced solid tumor such as melanoma, head and neck, liver or kidney cancer. CDR3: CASPSPLHF. The CDR3 region has the DNA TGTGCCAGTCCCTCACCCCTCCACTTT.